Shown below are 20 T cell receptor beta chains from a single sample sequenced in a study of control samples from healthy donors and cancer patients. TCRdb's table, derived via immunoSEQ multiplex PCR, lists solely in-frame clones and lacks some. This sample yields 95,000 to 100,000 clones, of which 85% to 90% are seen a single time; more than 7% belongs to the top ten. Sample: blood. These receptors all stem from a man aged 25-45 years in good health.

The J gene is TRBJ2-5, the V gene TRBV11-2; TRBD2 aligns across 9 bases. Germline lookup yields CDR1 SGHAT and CDR2 FQNNGV. V trimming: 1 base; J trimming: 7 bases; junction bases outside the gene matches: 7. This CDR3 has 15 residues. In DNA, the CDR3 is TGTGCCAGCAGCTTAGTGCCTAGCGGGGAGGTGACCCAGTACTTC. It encodes CASSLVPSGEVTQYF.

The chain links TRBV7-8 to TRBJ2-6; the D gene is possibly TRBD2 (5 bases). Germline V gene data show CDR1 as SGHVS and CDR2 as FQNEAQ. V gave up 5 bases and J gave up 0 bases, with 14 bases separating them. The CDR3 length is 17 residues. CDR3 amino acids: CASSHSGGFSGANVLTF. CDR3 in DNA: TGTGCCAGCAGCCACTCGGGCGGGTTCTCTGGGGCCAACGTCCTGACTTTC.

This chain links TRBV5-1 with TRBJ1-1; D is perhaps TRBD1 (5 bases). CDR1 and CDR2 from the germline V gene are SGHRS and YFSETQ. This CDR3 has 16 residues. The V end lost 1 base, the J end lost 0 bases, and 13 bases lay between the germline ends. The CDR3 loop reads CASSLRYVTVNTEAFF. Here the CDR3 DNA reads TGCGCCAGCAGCTTGCGGTATGTGACAGTGAACACTGAAGCTTTCTTT.

The chain carries TRBV6-5 and TRBJ2-2; D unresolved. This CDR3 is built from 13 residues. V was clipped by 10 bases and J by 4 bases, with 13 bases between them. Germline CDR1 is MNHEY and CDR2 is SVGAGI. This CDR3 reads CAIYWTGTGELFF. The CDR3 DNA reads as TGTGCCATATACTGGACGGGCACCGGGGAGCTGTTTTTT.

This chain connects TRBV15 to TRBJ2-6, with D possibly TRBD1 on 6 matching bases. In germline, CDR1 is LNHNV, CDR2 YYDKDF (reference sequence). V lost 3 bases and J 4 bases, leaving 16 bases between the germline ends. CDR3 length: 17 amino acids. The CDR3 DNA follows: TGTGCCACCAGCAGCGAAAGTCCAGGGGCCGGGGCCAACGTCCTGACTTTC. Amino acids: CATSSESPGAGANVLTF.

V gene TRBV9 combines with J gene TRBJ2-1; D possibly uses TRBD1 or TRBD2 (5 bases each). The ends were cut back, 4 bases at V and 4 bases at J, with 18 bases in the middle. Per germline, CDR1 SGDLS and CDR2 YYNGEE. The CDR3 sequence is 16 residues long. This CDR3 reads CASSPEGYWGYNEQFF. The CDR3 nucleotides are TGTGCCAGCAGCCCAGAGGGGTATTGGGGTTACAATGAGCAGTTCTTC.

This sequence joins TRBV28 and TRBJ1-2, with a tentative D call TRBD1 (5 bases). The CDR3 covers 16 residues. CDR1 and CDR2 from the germline V gene are MDHEN and SYDVKM. Trimming removed 6 bases at V and 0 bases at J, with 17 bases between. In DNA form, the CDR3 reads TGTGCCAGCAGACCCCGGGACCCAAGTACTAACTATGGCTACACCTTC. Translation gives CASRPRDPSTNYGYTF.

The gene calls are TRBV24-1 and TRBJ2-7; the match to TRBD2 covers 8 bases. Unmatched junction bases numbered 19, after V lost 6 bases and J lost 1 base. This CDR3 region has 19 residues. Per germline, CDR1 KGHDR and CDR2 SFDVKD. DNA for the CDR3: TGTGCCACCAGTCGGGGGCCTCTAGCGGGTCACCACCCTTCCTACGAGCAGTACGTC. Residues: CATSRGPLAGHHPSYEQYV.

This chain links TRBV6-5 with TRBJ1-1; D remains unclear. CDR3 length: 15 amino acids. Deletions cut 0 bases from V and 1 base from J, with 9 bases between. CDR1 and CDR2 from the germline V gene are MNHEY and SVGAGI. The CDR3 loop is CASSYSRQANTEAFF. The CDR3 nucleotides are TGTGCCAGCAGTTACTCGAGGCAGGCGAACACTGAAGCTTTCTTT.

Here the CDR3 reads CASSSKVGTEAFF. The CDR3 DNA is TGTGCCAGCAGTAGTAAGGTTGGCACTGAAGCTTTCTTT. The rearrangement joins TRBV6-4 to TRBJ1-1; unclear D gene. Germline V gene lookup returns CDR1 MRHNA and CDR2 SNTAGT. Deletions cut 5 bases from V and 4 bases from J, with 11 bases between. The CDR3 has 13 amino acids.

A single count supports this clone. This chain links TRBV4-1 with TRBJ2-1, with TRBD2 matching 14 bases. Unmatched junction bases numbered 1, after V lost 1 base and J lost 5 bases. The CDR3 is 16 residues long. Germline CDR1 MGHRA, CDR2 YSYEKL. CDR3 sequence reads: CASSQGLAGGHNEQFF. CDR3 DNA: TGCGCCAGCAGCCAAGGACTAGCGGGAGGGCACAATGAGCAGTTCTTC.

The V gene is TRBV15, the J gene TRBJ1-1; D unclear. CDR1 and CDR2 from the germline V gene are LNHNV and YYDKDF (reference sequence). V lost 1 base, J lost 1 base, and 1 base lay in between. The CDR3 consists of 12 residues. CDR3 residues: CATSRGNTEAFF. CDR3 nucleotides: TGTGCCACCAGCAGAGGGAACACTGAAGCTTTCTTT.

The chain employs TRBV11-1 and TRBJ2-6; D is undetermined. The CDR3 extends over 16 amino acids. Germline V gene sequence: CDR1 SGHAT, CDR2 FQDESV (reference sequence). Trimming took 7 bases from V and 3 from J, leaving 16 bases between them. CDR3 in DNA: TGTGCCAGCACCATTGAGGTGGCTGTTGGGGCCAACGTCCTGACTTTC. It specifies CASTIEVAVGANVLTF.

A note on this clone: At the DNA level, this CDR3 is encoded by other sequences in the same sample as well. V is TRBV5-4 and J is TRBJ2-7; D is ambiguous. V gave up 0 bases and J gave up 1 base, with 5 bases separating them. The CDR3 is 13 residues long. Germline values: CDR1 SGHNT, CDR2 YYREEE (reference sequence). DNA of the CDR3: TGTGCCAGCAGCTTGGGTTCTTCCTACGAGCAGTACTTC. As protein: CASSLGSSYEQYF.

V and J are TRBV7-2 and TRBJ1-2; 9 bases are shared with TRBD1. The CDR3 loop spans 15 amino acids. The V gene end was trimmed by 1 base and the J gene end by 2 bases; junction bases not matched to a gene: 2. Germline-derived CDR1 and CDR2 are SGHTA and FQGNSA. The CDR3 nucleotides are TGTGCCAGCAGCTTAGAGGGACAGGGCAACTATGGCTACACCTTC. Translating it yields CASSLEGQGNYGYTF. Together with reference TRBV7-2 and TRBJ1-2, the CDR3 gives the full variable domain: GAGVSQSPSNKVTEKGKDVELRCDPISGHTALYWYRQSLGQGLEFLIYFQGNSAPDKSGLPSDRFSAERTGGSVSTLTIQRTQQEDSAVYLCASSLEGQGNYGYTFGSGTRLTVV.

To note about this clone: Other DNA sequences of this sample code for an identical CDR3. The chain has TRBV5-1 and TRBJ2-5, with 13 bases lining up with TRBD2. V gave up 5 bases and J gave up 5 bases; unmatched junction bases: 3. There are 14 residues in the CDR3. Germline CDR1 SGHRS, CDR2 YFSETQ. The CDR3 bases are TGCGCCAGCAGACTAGCGGGGGGGCAGGAGACCCAGTACTTC. Amino acid sequence: CASRLAGGQETQYF.

The chain has TRBV6-4 and TRBJ2-3, with 11 bases aligning to TRBD2. The CDR3 totals 14 residues. V shed 6 bases, J shed 1 base, and the junction held 0 bases outside the gene matches. Germline V lookup: CDR1 MRHNA, CDR2 SNTAGT. The CDR3 loop reads CASRLAGGTDTQYF. For the CDR3, the DNA is TGTGCCAGCAGACTAGCGGGAGGCACAGATACGCAGTATTTT.

The V and J genes are TRBV4-1 and TRBJ1-5; D not resolved. Germline loops: CDR1 MGHRA, CDR2 YSYEKL. The CDR3 loop spans 15 amino acids. The germline V and J ends were trimmed by 2 bases and 1 base, with 9 bases remaining between them. The CDR3 protein is CASSQNLGSNQPQHF. Written as DNA, the CDR3 is TGCGCCAGCAGCCAAAATCTAGGGAGCAATCAGCCCCAGCATTTT.

This clone was found a few times. The V call is TRBV5-1, the J call TRBJ1-1; D not resolved. Germline CDR1 SGHRS, CDR2 YFSETQ. The CDR3 sequence is 15 residues long. V shed 0 bases and J shed 4 bases, with 13 bases lying between them. This CDR3 reads CASSLEAGMSTEAFF. The CDR3 DNA follows: TGCGCCAGCAGCTTGGAGGCCGGAATGTCCACTGAAGCTTTCTTT.

This rearrangement joins TRBV5-6 to TRBJ1-3; D ambiguous. V dropped 1 base and J dropped 0 bases, with 8 bases sitting between them. Germline values: CDR1 SGHDT, CDR2 YYEEEE. CDR3 length equals 15 residues. The CDR3 nucleotides are TGTGCCAGCAGCTTGTTGGGGTACTCTGGAAACACCATATATTTT. Amino acids: CASSLLGYSGNTIYF. Combining the CDR3 with reference TRBV5-6 and TRBJ1-3 gives the whole variable domain DAGVTQSPTHLIKTRGQQVTLRCSPKSGHDTVSWYQQALGQGPQFIFQYYEEEERQRGNFPDRFSGHQFPNYSSELNVNALLLGDSALYLCASSLLGYSGNTIYFGEGSWLTVV.